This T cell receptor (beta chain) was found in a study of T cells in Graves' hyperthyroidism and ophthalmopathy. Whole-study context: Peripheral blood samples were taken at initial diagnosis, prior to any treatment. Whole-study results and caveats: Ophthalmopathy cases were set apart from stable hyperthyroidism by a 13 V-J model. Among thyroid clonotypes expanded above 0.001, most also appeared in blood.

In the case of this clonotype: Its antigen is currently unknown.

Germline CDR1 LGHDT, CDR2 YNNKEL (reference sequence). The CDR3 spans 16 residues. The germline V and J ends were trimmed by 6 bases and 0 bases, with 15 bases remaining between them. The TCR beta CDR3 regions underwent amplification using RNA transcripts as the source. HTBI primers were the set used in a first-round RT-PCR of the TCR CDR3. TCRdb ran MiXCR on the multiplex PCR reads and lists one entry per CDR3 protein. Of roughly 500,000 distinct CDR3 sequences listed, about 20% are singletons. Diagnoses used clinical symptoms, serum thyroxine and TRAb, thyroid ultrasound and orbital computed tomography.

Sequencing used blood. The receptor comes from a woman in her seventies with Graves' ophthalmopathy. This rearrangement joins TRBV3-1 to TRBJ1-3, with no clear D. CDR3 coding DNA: TGTGCCAGCAGTCCGCACGCGGGGAGCTCTGGAAACACCATATATTTT. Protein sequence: CASSPHAGSSGNTIYF. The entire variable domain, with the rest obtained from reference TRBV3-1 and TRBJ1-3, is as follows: DTAVSQTPKYLVTQMGNDKSIKCEQNLGHDTMYWYKQDSKKFLKIMFSYNNKELIINETVPNRFSPKSPDKAHLNLHINSLELGDSAVYFCASSPHAGSSGNTIYFGEGSWLTVV.